This entry features one T cell receptor (beta chain) sequence. Its antigen is unknown. Germline V gene sequence: CDR1 MGHDK, CDR2 SYGVNS. The V and J ends lost 4 bases and 10 bases, in that order; junction bases with no gene match: 5. The CDR3 runs 13 residues. This sample stems from a study of T-cell reconstitution after alpha-beta-depleted transplantation in children. Study observations and caveats: Some patients' high day-60 TCRbeta diversity was traced to surviving recipient T cells and thymic progenitors. Several hundred rapidly expanded clones from non-depleted graft cells reportedly supplied alpha-beta T cells about two months post-transplant. Among T cells one year after transplant, newly produced cells accounted for most counts and diversity.

The authors prepared the TCRbeta library with unique molecular identifiers. TCRdb recomputed calls from the PCR reads with MiXCR, one row per CDR3 protein. The table records about 980,000 distinct CDR3 sequences, about 29% of them present only once. The genes are TRBV25-1 and TRBJ2-1; the match to TRBD1 covers 9 bases. The sequence came from a boy in the first two years of life who had a stem cell transplant for SCID, so the T cells may come from the graft donor. Here the sequenced sample was PBMCs, mostly from graft donor cells, taken 360 days after TCRalphabeta/CD19-depleted stem cell transplant. The CDR3 loop reads CASSGPDRGEQFF. The CDR3 DNA follows: TGTGCCAGCAGTGGGCCGGACAGGGGAGAGCAGTTCTTC.